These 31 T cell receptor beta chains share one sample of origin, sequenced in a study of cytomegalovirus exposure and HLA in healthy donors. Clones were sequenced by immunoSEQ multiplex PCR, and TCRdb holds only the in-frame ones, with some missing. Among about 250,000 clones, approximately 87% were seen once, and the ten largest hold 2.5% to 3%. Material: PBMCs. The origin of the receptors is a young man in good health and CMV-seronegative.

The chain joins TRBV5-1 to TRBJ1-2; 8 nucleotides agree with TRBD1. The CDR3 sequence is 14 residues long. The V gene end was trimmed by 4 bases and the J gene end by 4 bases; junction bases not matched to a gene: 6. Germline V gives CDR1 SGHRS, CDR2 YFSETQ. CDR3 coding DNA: TGCGCCAGCAGCAAAGGGGACAGGTCCTATGGCTACACCTTC. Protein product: CASSKGDRSYGYTF.

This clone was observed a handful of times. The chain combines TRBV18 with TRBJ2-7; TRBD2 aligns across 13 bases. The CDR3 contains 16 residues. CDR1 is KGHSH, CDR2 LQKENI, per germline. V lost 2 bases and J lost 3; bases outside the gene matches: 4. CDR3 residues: CASSPSGLAGVYEQYF. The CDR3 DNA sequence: TGTGCCAGCTCACCATCCGGACTAGCGGGGGTCTACGAGCAGTACTTC.

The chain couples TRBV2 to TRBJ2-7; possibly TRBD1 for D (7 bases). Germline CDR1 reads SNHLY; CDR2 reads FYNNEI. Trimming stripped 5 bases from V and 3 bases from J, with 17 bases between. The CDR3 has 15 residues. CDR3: CASSRGIQGGYEQYF. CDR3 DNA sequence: TGTGCCAGCAGTAGGGGAATTCAGGGGGGCTACGAGCAGTACTTC.

The CDR3 protein is CASSQSRESGYTF. CDR3 coding DNA: TGTGCCAGCAGCCAATCACGGGAATCTGGCTACACCTTC. The chain links TRBV16 to TRBJ1-2; no firm D call. The germline gives CDR1 KGHSY, CDR2 FQNENV. The CDR3 is 13 amino acids. V dropped 0 bases and J dropped 7 bases, with 9 bases sitting between them.

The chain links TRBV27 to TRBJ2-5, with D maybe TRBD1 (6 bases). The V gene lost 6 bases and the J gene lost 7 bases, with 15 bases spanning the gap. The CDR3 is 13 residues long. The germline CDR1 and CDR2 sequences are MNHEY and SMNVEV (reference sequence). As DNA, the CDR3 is TGTGCCAGCAGCTACTTACAGGGCGGGACCCAGTACTTC. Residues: CASSYLQGGTQYF.

In DNA, the CDR3 is TGTGCCAGCAGTCCCCAACAGGGGAATTCACCCCTCCACTTT. It encodes CASSPQQGNSPLHF. This sequence joins TRBV28 and TRBJ1-6; 7 positions match TRBD1. V was pared by 5 bases and J by 7 bases, with 5 bases of the junction left unmatched. The CDR3 extends over 14 amino acids. Germline CDR1 MDHEN, CDR2 SYDVKM. Together with reference TRBV28 and TRBJ1-6, the CDR3 gives the full variable domain: DVKVTQSSRYLVKRTGEKVFLECVQDMDHENMFWYRQDPGLGLRLIYFSYDVKMKEKGDIPEGYSVSREKKERFSLILESASTNQTSMYLCASSPQQGNSPLHFGNGTRLTVT.

DNA for the CDR3: TGTGCCAGCAGCTTAGGACAGTCTTACAATGAGCAGTTCTTC. This gives the protein CASSLGQSYNEQFF. The chain couples TRBV7-9 to TRBJ2-1, with D possibly being TRBD1 (5 bases). From germline, CDR1 is SEHNR and CDR2 FQNEAQ (reference sequence). V was pared by 1 base and J by 4 bases, with 8 bases between. The CDR3 contains 14 residues.

The CDR3 DNA reads as TGTGCCAGCAGCGTAGGTCGGGACTACCAAGAGACCCAGTACTTC. It encodes CASSVGRDYQETQYF. The chain employs TRBV2 and TRBJ2-5; a weak D match, TRBD2 (6 bases). The CDR3 runs to 15 residues. The V gene's germline CDR1 is SNHLY and CDR2 FYNNEI. V dropped 6 bases and J dropped 0 bases, with 14 bases sitting between them.

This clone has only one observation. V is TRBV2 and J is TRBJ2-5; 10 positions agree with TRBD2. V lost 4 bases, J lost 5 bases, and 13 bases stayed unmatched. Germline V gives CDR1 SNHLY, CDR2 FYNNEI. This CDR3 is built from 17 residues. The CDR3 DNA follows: TGTGCCAGCAGTGGTGGGAGCGGGAGGGCCTCAGAGGAGACCCAGTACTTC. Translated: CASSGGSGRASEETQYF.

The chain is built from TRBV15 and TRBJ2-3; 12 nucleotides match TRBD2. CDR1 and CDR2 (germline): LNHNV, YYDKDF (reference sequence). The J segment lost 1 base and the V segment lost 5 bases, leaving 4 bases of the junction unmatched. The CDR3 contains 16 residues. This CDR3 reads CATSSTSGGRTDTQYF. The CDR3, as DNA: TGTGCCACCAGCTCGACTAGCGGGGGCCGCACAGATACGCAGTATTTT.

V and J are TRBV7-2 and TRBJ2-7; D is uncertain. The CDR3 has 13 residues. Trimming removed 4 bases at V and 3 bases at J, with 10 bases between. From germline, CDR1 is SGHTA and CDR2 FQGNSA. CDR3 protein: CASSSRVIYEQYF. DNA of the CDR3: TGTGCCAGCAGCTCACGGGTGATCTACGAGCAGTACTTC.

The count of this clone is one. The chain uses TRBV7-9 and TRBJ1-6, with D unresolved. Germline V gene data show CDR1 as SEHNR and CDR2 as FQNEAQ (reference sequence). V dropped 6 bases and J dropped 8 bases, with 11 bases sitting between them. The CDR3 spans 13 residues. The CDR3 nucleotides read TGTGCCAGCAGTCGCGCGCCGGATTCACCCCTCCACTTT. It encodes CASSRAPDSPLHF. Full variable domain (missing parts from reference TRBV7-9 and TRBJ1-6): DTGVSQNPRHKITKRGQNVTFRCDPISEHNRLYWYRQTLGQGPEFLTYFQNEAQLEKSRLLSDRFSAERPKGSFSTLEIQRTEQGDSAMYLCASSRAPDSPLHFGNGTRLTVT.

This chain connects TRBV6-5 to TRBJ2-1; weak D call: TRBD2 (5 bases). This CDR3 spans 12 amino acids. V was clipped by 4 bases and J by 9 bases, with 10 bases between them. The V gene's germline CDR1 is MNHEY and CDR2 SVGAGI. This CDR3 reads CASSSFGVEQFF. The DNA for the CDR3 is TGTGCCAGCAGTTCCTTCGGGGTTGAGCAGTTCTTC.

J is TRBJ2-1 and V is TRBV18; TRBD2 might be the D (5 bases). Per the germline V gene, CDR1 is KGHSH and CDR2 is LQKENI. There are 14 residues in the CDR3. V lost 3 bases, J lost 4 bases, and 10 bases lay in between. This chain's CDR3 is CASSPAPGYNEQFF. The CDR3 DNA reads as TGTGCCAGCTCACCCGCCCCGGGGTACAATGAGCAGTTCTTC.

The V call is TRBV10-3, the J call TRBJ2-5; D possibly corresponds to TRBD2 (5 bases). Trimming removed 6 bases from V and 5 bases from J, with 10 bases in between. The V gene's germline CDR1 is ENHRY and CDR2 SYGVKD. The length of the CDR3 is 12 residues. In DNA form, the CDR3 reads TGTGCCATCAGAGCGGACCTGGAGACCCAGTACTTC. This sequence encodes CAIRADLETQYF.

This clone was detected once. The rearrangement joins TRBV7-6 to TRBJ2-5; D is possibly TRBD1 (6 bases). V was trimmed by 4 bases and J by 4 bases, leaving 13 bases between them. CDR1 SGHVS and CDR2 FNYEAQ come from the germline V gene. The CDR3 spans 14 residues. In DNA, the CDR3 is TGTGCCAGCAGCTCACAACAGGGTTTAGAGACCCAGTACTTC. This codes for CASSSQQGLETQYF.

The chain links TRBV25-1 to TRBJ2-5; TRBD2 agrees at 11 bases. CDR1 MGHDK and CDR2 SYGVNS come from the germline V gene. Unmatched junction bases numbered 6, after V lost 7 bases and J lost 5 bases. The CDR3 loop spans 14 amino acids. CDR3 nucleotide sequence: TGTGCCAGCACACTAGCGGGAGCGGCGGAGACCCAGTACTTC. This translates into CASTLAGAAETQYF.

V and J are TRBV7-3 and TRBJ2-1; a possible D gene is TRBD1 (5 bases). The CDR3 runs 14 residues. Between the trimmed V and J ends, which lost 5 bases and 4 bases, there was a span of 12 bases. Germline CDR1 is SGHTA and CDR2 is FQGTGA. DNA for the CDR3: TGTGCCAGCAGCCCGCTTCCAGGGTACAATGAGCAGTTCTTC. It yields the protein CASSPLPGYNEQFF.

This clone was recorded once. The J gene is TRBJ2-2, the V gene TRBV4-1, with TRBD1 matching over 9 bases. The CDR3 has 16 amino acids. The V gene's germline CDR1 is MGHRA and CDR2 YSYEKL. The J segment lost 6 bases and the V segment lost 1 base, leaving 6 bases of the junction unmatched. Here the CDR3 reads CASSQVRTGASGELFF. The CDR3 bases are TGCGCCAGCAGCCAAGTAAGGACAGGGGCTTCCGGGGAGCTGTTTTTT.

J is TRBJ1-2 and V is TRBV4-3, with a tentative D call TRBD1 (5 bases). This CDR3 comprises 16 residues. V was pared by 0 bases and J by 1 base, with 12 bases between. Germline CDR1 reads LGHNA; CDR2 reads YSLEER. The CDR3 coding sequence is TGCGCCAGCAGCCAAGATGCGGGACGGAATAACTATGGCTACACCTTC. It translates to CASSQDAGRNNYGYTF.

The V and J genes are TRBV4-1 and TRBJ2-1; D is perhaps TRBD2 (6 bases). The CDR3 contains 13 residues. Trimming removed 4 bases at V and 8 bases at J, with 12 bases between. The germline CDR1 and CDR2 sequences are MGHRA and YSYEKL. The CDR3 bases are TGCGCCAGCAGCCCCTCGATAGCGGATGAGCAGTTCTTC. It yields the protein CASSPSIADEQFF.

The CDR3 nucleotides are TGTGCCAGAAGCTCGGGTGGGGATGGGGACAGGACCCGTTGCGAGCAGTACTTC. This codes for CARSSGGDGDRTRCEQYF. The chain uses TRBV7-5 and TRBJ2-7; TRBD1, the D gene given by the table, was not confirmed from the DNA. TRBV7-5 corresponds to a pseudogene. The CDR3 spans 18 residues.

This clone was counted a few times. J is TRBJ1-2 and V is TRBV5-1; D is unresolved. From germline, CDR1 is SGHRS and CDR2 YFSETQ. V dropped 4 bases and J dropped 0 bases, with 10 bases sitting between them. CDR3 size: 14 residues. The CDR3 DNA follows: TGCGCCAGCAGCCCACAGACCTCTAACTATGGCTACACCTTC. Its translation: CASSPQTSNYGYTF.

The CDR3 DNA is TGTGCCAGCAGTTTCAGGGGTCAGCCCCAGCATTTT. The encoded protein is CASSFRGQPQHF. J is TRBJ1-5 and V is TRBV27, with D tentatively TRBD1 (6 bases). CDR1 and CDR2 (germline): MNHEY, SMNVEV (reference sequence). The CDR3 has 12 residues. V was clipped by 3 bases and J by 6 bases, with 6 bases between them.

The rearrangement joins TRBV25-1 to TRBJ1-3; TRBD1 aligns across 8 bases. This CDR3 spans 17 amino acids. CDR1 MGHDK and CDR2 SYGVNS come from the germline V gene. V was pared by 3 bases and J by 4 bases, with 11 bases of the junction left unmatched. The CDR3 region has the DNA TGTGCCAGCAGTGAGGATTCTGGACAGGGCGAAGGAAACACCATATATTTT. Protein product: CASSEDSGQGEGNTIYF.

Here the CDR3 DNA reads TGTGCCAGCAGTTACATCACTAGCGGGGGTGGGGAGACCCAGTACTTC. Translated: CASSYITSGGGETQYF. This chain connects TRBV6-5 to TRBJ2-5, with 11 bases that match TRBD2. V shed 2 bases and J 5 bases; nucleotides not matched to a gene: 7. Germline CDR1 reads MNHEY; CDR2 reads SVGAGI. CDR3 length: 16 amino acids.

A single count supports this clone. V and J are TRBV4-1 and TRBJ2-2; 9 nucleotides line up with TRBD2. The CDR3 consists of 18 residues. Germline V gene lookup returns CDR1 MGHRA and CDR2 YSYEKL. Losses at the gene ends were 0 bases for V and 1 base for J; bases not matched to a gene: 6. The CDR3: CASSQDPGLALNTGELFF. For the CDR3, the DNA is TGCGCCAGCAGCCAAGACCCGGGACTAGCTTTGAACACCGGGGAGCTGTTTTTT.

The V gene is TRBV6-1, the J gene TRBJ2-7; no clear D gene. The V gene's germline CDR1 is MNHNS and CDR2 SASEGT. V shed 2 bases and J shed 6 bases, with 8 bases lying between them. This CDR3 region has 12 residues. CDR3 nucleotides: TGTGCCAGCAGTGAACGTGGGCGCGAGCAGTACTTC. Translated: CASSERGREQYF.

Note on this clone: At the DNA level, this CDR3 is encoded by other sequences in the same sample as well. The CDR3 sequence is CASSFSGNTEAFF. DNA for the CDR3: TGTGCCAGCAGTTTTTCAGGGAACACTGAAGCTTTCTTT. The genes are TRBV27 and TRBJ1-1; the D is unclear. The CDR3 extends over 13 amino acids. In germline, CDR1 is MNHEY, CDR2 SMNVEV (reference sequence). The germline V and J ends were trimmed by 3 bases and 1 base, with 6 bases remaining between them.

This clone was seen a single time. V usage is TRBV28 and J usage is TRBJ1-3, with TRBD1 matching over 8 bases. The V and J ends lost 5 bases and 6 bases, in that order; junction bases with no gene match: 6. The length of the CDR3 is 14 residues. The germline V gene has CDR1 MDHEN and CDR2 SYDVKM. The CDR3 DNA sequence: TGTGCCAGCAGTAGGACAGGGATCGAAAACACCATATATTTT. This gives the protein CASSRTGIENTIYF.

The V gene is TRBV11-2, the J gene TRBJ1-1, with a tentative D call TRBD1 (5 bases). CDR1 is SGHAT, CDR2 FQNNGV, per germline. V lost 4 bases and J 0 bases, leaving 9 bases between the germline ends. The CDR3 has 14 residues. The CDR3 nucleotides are TGTGCCAGCAGCTCGACAGACATGAACACTGAAGCTTTCTTT. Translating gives CASSSTDMNTEAFF.